This entry is about one T cell receptor (beta chain). The antigen is undetermined. TCRdb reprocessed the RT-PCR reads via MiXCR and lists one record per CDR3 protein. The sample has 300,000 to 350,000 distinct CDR3 sequences, over 20% seen once. These data are taken from a study of response to subunit inactivated influenza vaccine. General study points: Each seasonal influenza vaccination, the authors suggested, recruits few new T cells.

Germline trimming cut 4 bases from V and 8 bases from J; bases unmatched to any gene: 6. The CDR3 extends over 15 amino acids. The V gene's germline CDR1 is SGHRS and CDR2 YFSETQ. Source: PBMCs from blood, taken about 20 months after vaccination. V is TRBV5-1 and J is TRBJ1-6; 10 bases are a match to TRBD1. This clonotype was obtained from a man between 50 and 70 years old who received an inactivated influenza vaccine. The DNA for the CDR3 is TGCGCCAGCAGCAGATGGGGGACAGGGGATTCACCCCTCCACTTT. Its translation: CASSRWGTGDSPLHF.